This T cell receptor (beta chain) came from a study of cytomegalovirus exposure and HLA in healthy donors. Across the whole study: Within the Caucasian-associated ancestry cluster were roughly 82% of the 300 to 450 genotyped donors. Study-level findings and limits: Later on, analysis showed that most CMV-associated TCR beta chains appeared to be HLA-restricted. A few V segments could not be told apart, such as TRBV6-2 and TRBV6-3, and were left out.

The PCR contained 60 Vbeta and 13 Jbeta primers. The data were produced by immunoSEQ multiplex PCR, yet TCRdb's version contains in-frame clones alone and is incomplete. The sample holds some 160,000 clones; 82% are singletons and the top ten take 3.4%. Trimming at V came to 7 bases and at J to 4 bases, leaving 7 bases not matched to a gene. The germline V gene has CDR1 LGHNA and CDR2 YNFKEQ. The CDR3 extends over 16 amino acids. When sampled, the donors appeared nominally healthy, though they likely had unrecorded immune exposures. By share, this clone counts as medium-sized. As yet, its antigen is unknown.

V gene TRBV4-2 combines with J gene TRBJ2-1; 13 positions match TRBD2. This clonotype was sampled from a male donor in good health and CMV-seronegative. Material for sequencing was PBMCs. CDR3 nucleotide sequence: TGTGCCAGCAATGGACTAGCGGGAGATCCATACAATGAGCAGTTCTTC. Translating gives CASNGLAGDPYNEQFF.